This note documents a single T cell receptor beta chain sequence. The Seattle site enrolled patients during active infection and followed them longitudinally. The entry originates in a study of blood T cell repertoires in COVID-19. In the study overall: The United States, Italy and Spain were the sources of the acute and convalescent COVID-19 samples. In each case, the material was cDNA or gDNA derived from T cells, B-cell-depleted T cells, or PBMCs.

The authors' processing: Using reference gene primer amplification, nucleated cell counts were estimated. The repertoire was sequenced with immunoSEQ multiplex PCR; TCRdb's copy has only in-frame clones and lacks some. Clone size and V and J calls were adopted from that table, with D and trimming inferred from the DNA. The sample lists 260,000 or so clones, roughly 79% occurring once. The specimen was peripheral blood. The TCR sequence derives from a woman aged 80 or over with COVID-19, enrolled during active disease.

The CDR3 protein is CASSVESSISEQYF. The CDR3 DNA follows: TGTGCCAGCAGCGTAGAGAGTAGCATTAGCGAGCAGTACTTC. The rearrangement uses TRBV9 and TRBJ2-7; D remains unclear. The V and J ends lost 0 bases and 6 bases respectively, with 13 bases between them. The CDR3 length is 14 residues. Germline-derived CDR1 and CDR2 are SGDLS and YYNGEE.